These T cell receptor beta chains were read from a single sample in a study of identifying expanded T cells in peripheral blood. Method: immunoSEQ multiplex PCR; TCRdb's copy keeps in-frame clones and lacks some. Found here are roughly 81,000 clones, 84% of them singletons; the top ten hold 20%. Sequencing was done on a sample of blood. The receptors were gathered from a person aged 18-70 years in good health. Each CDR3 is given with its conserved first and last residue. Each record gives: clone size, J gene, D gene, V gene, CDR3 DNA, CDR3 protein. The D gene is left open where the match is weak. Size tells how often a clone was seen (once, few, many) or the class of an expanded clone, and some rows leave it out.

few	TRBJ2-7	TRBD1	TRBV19	TGTGCCAGTAGTACTACAGGGGAGATCTACGAGCAGTACTTC	CASSTTGEIYEQYF
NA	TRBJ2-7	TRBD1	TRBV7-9	TGTGCCAGCAGCAAGACCCAGGGACAGGGGAGCTACGAGCAGTACTTC	CASSKTQGQGSYEQYF
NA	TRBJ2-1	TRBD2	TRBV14	TGTGCCAGCAGCCAAGGACTAGCGACCAATGAGCAGTTCTTC	CASSQGLATNEQFF
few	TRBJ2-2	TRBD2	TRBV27	TGTGCCAGCAGTTTTCGTCCGGGACTAGCCTCCGGGGAGCTGTTTTTT	CASSFRPGLASGELFF
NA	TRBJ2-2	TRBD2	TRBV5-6	TGTGCCAGCAGCTTGAGCGGGATGGGCACCGGGGAGCTGTTTTTT	CASSLSGMGTGELFF
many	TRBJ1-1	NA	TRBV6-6	TGTGCCAGCAGTTACGGGAGGGTCGAAGCTTTCTTT	CASSYGRVEAFF
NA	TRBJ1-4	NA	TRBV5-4	TGTGCCAGCAGCTTGAATTTGGGGGGCGGAGAAAAACTGTTTTTT	CASSLNLGGGEKLFF
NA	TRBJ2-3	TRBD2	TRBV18	TGTGCCAGCTCGCAATCACTAGCGGGAGGGCCCGCAGATACGCAGTATTTT	CASSQSLAGGPADTQYF
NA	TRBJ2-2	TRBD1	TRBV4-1	TGCGCCAGCAGCCAAGCGACAGGGGGCGCATTTTTCACCGGGGAGCTGTTTTTT	CASSQATGGAFFTGELFF
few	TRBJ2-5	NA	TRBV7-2	TGTGCCAGCAGCTTATCCTTTGGAGAGACCCAGTACTTC	CASSLSFGETQYF
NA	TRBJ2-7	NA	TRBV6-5	TGTGCCAGCCGGAAGCTAGGGGACGGAACCTACGAGCAGTACTTC	CASRKLGDGTYEQYF
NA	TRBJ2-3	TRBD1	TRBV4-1	TGCGCCAGCAGCCAGCCCGGGACAGGAGGCACAGATACGCAGTATTTT	CASSQPGTGGTDTQYF
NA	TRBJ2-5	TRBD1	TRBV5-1	TGCGCCAGCAGCCCGGAGGGACAGGGGTCCCAAGAGACCCAGTACTTC	CASSPEGQGSQETQYF
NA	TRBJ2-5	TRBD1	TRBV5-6	TGTGCCAGCTCTTCGGACAGGGCCCAAGAGACCCAGTACTTC	CASSSDRAQETQYF
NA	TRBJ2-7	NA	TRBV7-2	TGTGCCAGCAGCCAGTCCGTAAAGTACGAGCAGTACTTC	CASSQSVKYEQYF